This TCR beta chain was identified in a study of blood T cell repertoires in COVID-19. About the research overall: Nucleic acid was either cDNA or gDNA, and it came from T cells, B-cell-depleted T cells, or PBMCs.

The protocol was immunoSEQ multiplex PCR, while the TCRdb copy is restricted to in-frame clones and leaves out a portion. The table records about 220,000 clones, 80% to 90% of them present only once. The age range of participants was about 18 to 95 years, with residence in under 30 US areas. This clone was detected only a few times. Unmatched junction bases numbered 8, after V lost 5 bases and J lost 2 bases. The CDR3 is 16 residues long. The germline gives CDR1 MNHEY, CDR2 SMNVEV (reference sequence). This receptor was identified in a woman in her forties or fifties with acute COVID-19. The sequenced sample consisted of PBMCs or T cells enriched from blood (not recorded which). The chain joins TRBV27 to TRBJ1-3; 8 nucleotides agree with TRBD1. CDR3 loop: CASSPTPTGAGNTIYF. CDR3 coding DNA: TGTGCCAGCAGTCCTACCCCGACAGGGGCTGGAAACACCATATATTTT.